These 21 T cell receptor beta chains came from one sample sequenced in a study of cytomegalovirus exposure and HLA in healthy donors. The primer mix had 60 Vbeta and 13 Jbeta primers. Profiling relied on immunoSEQ multiplex PCR, and the TCRdb table lists in-frame clones only, not all of them. The table records 100,000 to 120,000 clones, less than 85% of them present only once. Sequences were obtained from PBMCs. The receptors were sampled from a man aged 35-49 years in good health and CMV-seropositive.

The rearrangement joins TRBV10-3 to TRBJ2-7; tentatively, D is TRBD1 (6 bases). V was cut by 7 bases and J by 4 bases, with 14 bases left in between. This CDR3 comprises 13 residues. The germline CDR1 and CDR2 sequences are ENHRY and SYGVKD. The CDR3 sequence is CAITRDKGYEQYF. The DNA for the CDR3 is TGTGCCATCACCCGGGACAAAGGATACGAGCAGTACTTC.

The V and J genes are TRBV4-1 and TRBJ1-5; weak D call: TRBD1 (6 bases). The CDR3 has 15 residues. The V gene's germline CDR1 is MGHRA and CDR2 YSYEKL. Trimming took off 2 bases at V and 2 bases at J, with 10 bases between the two ends. This CDR3 is CASSQTGLGNQPQHF. In nucleotides, the CDR3 is TGCGCCAGCAGCCAAACAGGGTTGGGCAATCAGCCCCAGCATTTT.

The sample holds a few counts of this clone. This specimen includes other DNA sequences encoding the same CDR3. The chain links TRBV9 to TRBJ2-7; the D gene is possibly TRBD2 (6 bases). The CDR3 spans 14 residues. The V and J ends lost 0 bases and 2 bases respectively, with 9 bases between them. Germline CDR1 SGDLS, CDR2 YYNGEE. In DNA, the CDR3 is TGTGCCAGCAGCGTAGGTGGGGGGACCTACGAGCAGTACTTC. Translated, it gives CASSVGGGTYEQYF. Full variable domain (remainder filled in from reference TRBV9 and TRBJ2-7): DSGVTQTPKHLITATGQRVTLRCSPRSGDLSVYWYQQSLDQGLQFLIQYYNGEERAKGNILERFSAQQFPDLHSELNLSSLELGDSALYFCASSVGGGTYEQYFGPGTRLTVT.

This rearrangement joins TRBV7-9 to TRBJ2-7, with unresolved D. CDR3 length equals 13 residues. V was trimmed by 5 bases and J by 0 bases, leaving 8 bases between them. Germline CDR1 SEHNR, CDR2 FQNEAQ (reference sequence). The CDR3 loop reads CASSAYASYEQYF. The CDR3 region has the DNA TGTGCCAGCAGCGCCTACGCCTCCTACGAGCAGTACTTC.

CDR3 loop: CASSRSGGRDYYNEQFF. The DNA for the CDR3 is TGTGCCAGCAGCCGTAGCGGTGGCAGGGATTACTACAATGAGCAGTTCTTC. The V and J genes are TRBV7-3 and TRBJ2-1; perhaps TRBD2 as D (6 bases). The CDR3 contains 17 residues. The V gene lost 5 bases and the J gene lost 3 bases, with 20 bases spanning the gap. Germline CDR1 is SGHTA and CDR2 is FQGTGA.

V usage is TRBV12-5 and J usage is TRBJ1-1, with D perhaps matching TRBD1 (5 bases). V shed 7 bases and J shed 4 bases, with 13 bases lying between them. CDR1 is LGHNT and CDR2 is FRNRAP in the germline V gene. The CDR3 is 13 amino acids. This chain's CDR3 is CASAGRWGTEAFF. CDR3 DNA: TGTGCTAGTGCAGGGCGGTGGGGCACTGAAGCTTTCTTT.

The chain couples TRBV30 to TRBJ2-1; tentatively, D is TRBD2 (6 bases). With 3 bases removed from V and 5 bases from J, the gap between germline ends came to 14 bases. Per the germline V gene, CDR1 is GTSNPN and CDR2 is SVGIG (reference sequence). This CDR3 comprises 14 residues. The CDR3 here is CAWRGGGINNEQFF. Here the CDR3 DNA reads TGTGCCTGGAGAGGTGGCGGGATTAACAATGAGCAGTTCTTC.

The gene calls are TRBV6-1 and TRBJ1-1; D is unclear. CDR1 and CDR2 from the germline V gene are MNHNS and SASEGT. V gave up 7 bases and J gave up 0 bases, with 12 bases separating them. This CDR3 is 14 amino acids long. The CDR3 loop is CASKEGNMNTEAFF. The CDR3 DNA reads TGTGCCAGCAAGGAGGGCAATATGAACACTGAAGCTTTCTTT.

The chain joins TRBV7-9 to TRBJ2-1; D may be TRBD2 (6 bases). V was clipped by 2 bases and J by 6 bases, with 17 bases between them. Germline assignment: CDR1 SEHNR and CDR2 FQNEAQ (reference sequence). The CDR3 is 16 residues long. CDR3 nucleotide sequence: TGTGCCAGCAGCTTACTGGAGGGTGCGGCACCCAATGAGCAGTTCTTC. Translating it yields CASSLLEGAAPNEQFF.

This clone has only one observation. The chain couples TRBV4-1 to TRBJ1-1, with TRBD1 identical over 9 bases. The CDR3 has 16 amino acids. V dropped 2 bases and J dropped 7; count of bases not matched to a gene: 11. Germline CDR1 and CDR2: MGHRA and YSYEKL. The CDR3 DNA sequence: TGCGCCAGCAGCCAACCTTACAACAGGGGGCTTGGTGAAGCTTTCTTT. Its protein product is CASSQPYNRGLGEAFF.

The CDR3 region has the DNA TGTGCCATCAGTGGACAATGGGGCCCCTACGAGCAGTACTTC. As protein: CAISGQWGPYEQYF. The rearrangement links TRBV10-3 to TRBJ2-7, with a possible D match to TRBD1 (5 bases). The length of the CDR3 is 14 residues. V lost 4 bases and J lost 2, with 12 bases in between. In germline, CDR1 is ENHRY, CDR2 SYGVKD.

This chain connects TRBV5-1 to TRBJ2-7; 10 positions match TRBD2. Germline lookup yields CDR1 SGHRS and CDR2 YFSETQ. Trimming removed 5 bases from V and 3 bases from J; junction bases left unmatched: 5. The CDR3 totals 14 residues. The chain's CDR3 is CASSLAGDHYEQYF. The CDR3 region has the DNA TGCGCCAGCAGTCTAGCGGGAGATCACTACGAGCAGTACTTC. Complete variable domain (other parts from reference TRBV5-1 and TRBJ2-7): KAGVTQTPRYLIKTRGQQVTLSCSPISGHRSVSWYQQTPGQGLQFLFEYFSETQRNKGNFPGRFSGRQFSNSRSEMNVSTLELGDSALYLCASSLAGDHYEQYFGPGTRLTVT.

The chain employs TRBV5-4 and TRBJ2-5, with 16 bases fitting TRBD2. Germline CDR1 and CDR2: SGHNT and YYREEE (reference sequence). This CDR3 comprises 17 residues. V was pared by 4 bases and J by 5 bases, with 8 bases of the junction left unmatched. The CDR3 coding sequence is TGTGCCAGCAGCCCCGGGGGACTAGCGGGGGGGCTGGAGACCCAGTACTTC. Translated, it gives CASSPGGLAGGLETQYF.

A word on this clone: Its ends do not fully match the called genes, so a read error is possible. This chain joins TRBV7-9 and TRBJ1-1; D is perhaps TRBD1 (5 bases). This CDR3 comprises 13 residues. Germline V gene lookup returns CDR1 SEHNR and CDR2 FQNEAQ (reference sequence). The CDR3 nucleotides read TGTTCCAGCTCCCCTAAACAGGAGACTGAAGCTTTCTTT. Translated: CSSSPKQETEAFF.

The chain links TRBV6-1 to TRBJ2-1; 10 bases match TRBD2. Trimming at V came to 1 base and at J to 4 bases, leaving 7 bases not matched to a gene. CDR1 and CDR2 from the germline V gene are MNHNS and SASEGT. The CDR3 is made up of 17 amino acids. The CDR3 here is CASSEGRTSGSYNEQFF. The CDR3 nucleotides read TGTGCCAGCAGTGAAGGACGGACTAGCGGTTCTTACAATGAGCAGTTCTTC.

The V call is TRBV5-6, the J call TRBJ1-1; the D gene is possibly TRBD1 (5 bases). CDR3 length equals 13 residues. V shed 7 bases and J shed 5 bases, with 15 bases lying between them. The germline CDR1 and CDR2 sequences are SGHDT and YYEEEE. Here the CDR3 DNA reads TGTGCCAGCCTTTTTCCGGGGGGTACTGAAGCTTTCTTT. The encoded protein is CASLFPGGTEAFF.

This clone is a singleton in its sample. CDR3 amino acids: CASSYSRETQYF. Here the CDR3 DNA reads TGTGCCAGCAGTTACTCGCGGGAGACCCAGTACTTC. The V and J genes are TRBV6-5 and TRBJ2-5; no clear D. Germline V CDR1 and CDR2: MNHEY, SVGAGI. This CDR3 is built from 12 residues. V was shortened by 0 bases and J by 5 bases, with 4 bases between the two germline ends.

The table lists this clone with a few counts. At one boundary the junction diverges from the germline segment, which might be a read error. The rearrangement joins TRBV5-4 to TRBJ2-4, with TRBD2 identical over 8 bases. Germline CDR1 is SGHNT and CDR2 is YYREEE (reference sequence). The CDR3 is 16 amino acids. The CDR3 spells CASSYHSGEAKNSQYF. CDR3 nucleotides: TGTGCCAGCAGCTATCATAGCGGGGAAGCCAAAAACAGTCAGTACTTC.

The chain joins TRBV6-5 to TRBJ2-5; D possibly corresponds to TRBD1 (6 bases). CDR1 is MNHEY and CDR2 is SVGAGI in the germline V gene. Between the trimmed V and J ends, which lost 5 bases and 13 bases, there was a span of 20 bases. This CDR3 region has 13 residues. CDR3: CASSPLEQGPPYF. CDR3 bases: TGTGCCAGCAGTCCGCTAGAACAGGGACCCCCGTACTTC.

The V and J genes are TRBV7-9 and TRBJ2-2, with D possibly TRBD1 on 6 matching bases. The length of the CDR3 is 14 residues. Germline-derived CDR1 and CDR2 are SEHNR and FQNEAQ (reference sequence). Trimming pared 4 bases from V and 5 bases from J, leaving 11 bases between. The CDR3 DNA follows: TGTGCCAGCAGCTCCAGGGGCCAGACCGGGGAGCTGTTTTTT. It yields the protein CASSSRGQTGELFF.

This clone has just one count. The chain couples TRBV9 to TRBJ2-1, with D hard to call. This CDR3 spans 14 amino acids. Germline V lookup: CDR1 SGDLS, CDR2 YYNGEE. V gave up 0 bases and J gave up 4 bases, with 8 bases separating them. The CDR3 sequence: CASSVGPGYNEQFF. CDR3 sequence (DNA): TGTGCCAGCAGCGTAGGGCCGGGTTACAATGAGCAGTTCTTC.